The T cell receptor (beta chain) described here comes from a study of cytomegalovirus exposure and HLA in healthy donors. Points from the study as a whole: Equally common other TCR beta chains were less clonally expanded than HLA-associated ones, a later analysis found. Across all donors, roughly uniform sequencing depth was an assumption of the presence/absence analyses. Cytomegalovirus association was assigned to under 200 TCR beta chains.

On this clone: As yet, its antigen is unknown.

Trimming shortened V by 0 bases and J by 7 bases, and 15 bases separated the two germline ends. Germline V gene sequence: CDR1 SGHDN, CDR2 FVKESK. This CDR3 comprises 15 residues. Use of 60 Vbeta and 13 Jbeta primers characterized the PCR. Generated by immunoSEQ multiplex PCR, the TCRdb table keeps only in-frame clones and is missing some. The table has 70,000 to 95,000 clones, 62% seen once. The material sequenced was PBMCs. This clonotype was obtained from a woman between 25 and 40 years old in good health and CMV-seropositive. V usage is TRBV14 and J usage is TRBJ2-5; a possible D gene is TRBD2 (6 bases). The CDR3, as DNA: TGTGCCAGCAGCCAAGATAAAGGAGGGTATACGACCCAGTACTTC. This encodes CASSQDKGGYTTQYF.